This T cell receptor beta chain was retrieved from a study of regulatory dendritic cells for organ transplantation. Study-wide results and caveats: Alloreactive memory CD8+ T cell pools varied considerably between individuals. The most alloreactive TCR clonotypes were found in resting memory CD8+ cells. Regulatory dendritic cells appeared to expand memory CD8+ clones less than mature ones. Memory T cells were less diverse than naive, with memory CD8+ most oligoclonal.

On this clone itself: What it recognizes is unknown.

V was cut by 0 bases and J by 4 bases, with 18 bases left in between. The germline V gene encodes CDR1 MNHEY and CDR2 SMNVEV (reference sequence). This CDR3 has 17 residues. Produced via immunoSEQ multiplex PCR; TCRdb's table is partial and in-frame only. The top ten clones hold around 0.12% of a sample with fewer than 40,000 clones, approximately 90% of them seen once. The V and J genes are TRBV27 and TRBJ1-2; the D is unclear. The sequence was obtained from a human donor in good health. Material for sequencing was naive CD8+ T cells from blood. Described subset: CD45RA+ naive T cells. CDR3 amino acids: CASSLSRDGLIFYGYTF. The CDR3 bases are TGTGCCAGCAGTTTATCGAGAGACGGGCTAATCTTCTATGGCTACACCTTC.